One sample yielded the 23 T cell receptor beta chains listed below, sequenced in a study of a mutant IDH1 vaccine in newly diagnosed glioma. These TCRs are of unknown antigen specificity. Noted time point: week 47, end of study. Topical imiquimod accompanied each vaccine dose, which consisted of 300 ug of mutant IDH1 20-mer peptide. Produced via immunoSEQ multiplex PCR; TCRdb's table is partial and in-frame only. The sample carries about 84,000 clones, over 75% recorded once. The sample here was PBMCs, taken from a glioma patient whose treatment included an IDH1 peptide vaccine. These receptors all stem from a man aged 40-49 years with glioma.

This chain links TRBV5-6 with TRBJ2-3; 12 nucleotides agree with TRBD2. Losses at the gene ends were 5 bases for V and 5 bases for J; bases not matched to a gene: 3. CDR1 is SGHDT, CDR2 YYEEEE, per germline. This CDR3 spans 14 amino acids. CDR3 nucleotide sequence: TGTGCCAGCAGGACTAGCGGGGGAAAAGATACGCAGTATTTT. Translation: CASRTSGGKDTQYF.

This chain links TRBV11-2 with TRBJ2-7; 8 bases match TRBD2. Trimming at V came to 3 bases and at J to 7 bases, leaving 14 bases not matched to a gene. The CDR3 loop spans 16 amino acids. Looked up from germline, CDR1 is SGHAT and CDR2 is FQNNGV. In DNA, the CDR3 is TGTGCCAGCAGCTTCCTTCCTAGCGGGTCTTTACGTGAGCAGTACTTC. It translates to CASSFLPSGSLREQYF.

This rearrangement joins TRBV7-8 to TRBJ1-5; D remains unclear. V was clipped by 1 base and J by 3 bases, with 4 bases between them. This CDR3 has 13 amino acids. The germline V gene has CDR1 SGHVS and CDR2 FQNEAQ. The CDR3 region is CASSLGHNQPQHF. CDR3 nucleotides: TGTGCCAGCAGCTTAGGGCACAATCAGCCCCAGCATTTT.

This clone was picked up one time. The rearrangement links TRBV5-4 to TRBJ1-2, with TRBD1 matching 7 bases. The length of the CDR3 is 15 residues. Germline CDR1 reads SGHNT; CDR2 reads YYREEE (reference sequence). V gave up 4 bases and J gave up 5 bases; unmatched junction bases: 11. The CDR3 region has the DNA TGTGCCAGCAGCAACCGGGACAGACAATTTTATGGCTACACCTTC. This translates into CASSNRDRQFYGYTF.

The rearrangement uses TRBV28 and TRBJ2-2, with 10 positions matching TRBD2. V trimming: 8 bases; J trimming: 4 bases; junction bases outside the gene matches: 7. The CDR3 runs to 15 residues. The germline V gene has CDR1 MDHEN and CDR2 SYDVKM. CDR3 amino acids: CASWKLAGTTGELFF. The CDR3 nucleotides are TGTGCCAGCTGGAAACTAGCGGGAACCACCGGGGAGCTGTTTTTT.

The V gene is TRBV25-1, the J gene TRBJ2-1; tentatively, D is TRBD1 (5 bases). V was clipped by 4 bases and J by 9 bases, with 10 bases between them. CDR3 length equals 12 residues. CDR1 and CDR2 from the germline V gene are MGHDK and SYGVNS. CDR3 nucleotides: TGTGCCAGCAGTGGTTTAAGGGGTGAGCAGTTCTTC. Translated, it gives CASSGLRGEQFF.

This chain links TRBV30 with TRBJ1-2; 8 bases line up with TRBD1. Germline CDR1 is GTSNPN and CDR2 is SVGIG (reference sequence). With V trimmed by 0 bases and J by 7 bases, 4 bases remained unmatched. This CDR3 is built from 13 residues. CDR3 sequence reads: CAWSVHGQGGYTF. The CDR3 nucleotides are TGTGCCTGGAGTGTACACGGACAGGGTGGCTACACCTTC.

The chain combines TRBV6-6 with TRBJ2-3, with 7 positions matching TRBD1. The CDR3 sequence is 13 residues long. The V segment lost 8 bases and the J segment 2 bases; nucleotides outside the gene matches: 4. Per the germline V gene, CDR1 is MNHNY and CDR2 is SVGAGI (reference sequence). The CDR3, as DNA: TGTGCCAGCTCGACAGGGTTCACAGATACGCAGTATTTT. Translated, it gives CASSTGFTDTQYF.

The V gene is TRBV6-4, the J gene TRBJ2-3, with TRBD2 identical over 8 bases. Trimming removed 4 bases from V and 6 bases from J; junction bases left unmatched: 9. Germline lookup yields CDR1 MRHNA and CDR2 SNTAGT. The CDR3 is 15 amino acids. CDR3 sequence (DNA): TGTGCCAGCAGTGTTACAGCGGGAGCATCTGATACGCAGTATTTT. Translating it yields CASSVTAGASDTQYF.

The chain recombines TRBV15 with TRBJ2-1; the match to TRBD1 covers 12 bases. With V trimmed by 1 base and J by 6 bases, 10 bases remained unmatched. The length of the CDR3 is 18 residues. Germline V gene sequence: CDR1 LNHNV, CDR2 YYDKDF (reference sequence). This chain's CDR3 is CATSRVLRDRGPVNEQFF. The CDR3 region has the DNA TGTGCCACCAGCAGAGTTTTAAGGGACAGGGGGCCGGTCAATGAGCAGTTCTTC.

The chain uses TRBV7-2 and TRBJ1-1; TRBD1 is a possible D gene (5 bases). This CDR3 is 15 amino acids long. Germline V gives CDR1 SGHTA, CDR2 FQGNSA. The ends were cut back, 4 bases at V and 4 bases at J, with 16 bases in the middle. CDR3 loop: CASSWNPGPITEAFF. Written as DNA, the CDR3 is TGTGCCAGCAGCTGGAACCCGGGACCGATCACTGAAGCTTTCTTT. The variable domain in full, with the rest retrieved from reference TRBV7-2 and TRBJ1-1, is GAGVSQSPSNKVTEKGKDVELRCDPISGHTALYWYRQSLGQGLEFLIYFQGNSAPDKSGLPSDRFSAERTGGSVSTLTIQRTQQEDSAVYLCASSWNPGPITEAFFGQGTRLTVV.

V gene TRBV9 combines with J gene TRBJ2-7, with TRBD1 identical over 11 bases. The V gene end was trimmed by 0 bases and the J gene end by 4 bases; junction bases not matched to a gene: 3. This CDR3 contains 15 residues. Germline values: CDR1 SGDLS, CDR2 YYNGEE. The CDR3 DNA reads TGTGCCAGCAGCGTAGGGGACAGGGGGAGATACGAGCAGTACTTC. Protein sequence: CASSVGDRGRYEQYF.

In DNA, the CDR3 is TGTGCCGACAGGGCTCTAGAGAACTACGAGCAGTACTTC. Amino acid sequence: CADRALENYEQYF. The chain is built from TRBV2 and TRBJ2-7, with TRBD1 identical over 7 bases. With V trimmed by 11 bases and J by 3 bases, 10 bases remained unmatched. The CDR3 has 13 amino acids. Germline V gives CDR1 SNHLY, CDR2 FYNNEI.

This chain links TRBV13 with TRBJ2-3; 10 nucleotides line up with TRBD2. The CDR3 extends over 17 amino acids. Trimming cost V 2 bases and J 2 bases; bases outside gene matches: 7. Germline V lookup: CDR1 PRHDT, CDR2 FYEKMQ (reference sequence). This CDR3 reads CASSLLASGGHTDTQYF. The DNA for the CDR3 is TGTGCCAGCAGCTTACTGGCTAGCGGGGGCCACACAGATACGCAGTATTTT.

The V call is TRBV18, the J call TRBJ1-3; D ambiguous. V was cut by 4 bases and J by 1 base, with 5 bases left in between. The CDR3 contains 13 residues. CDR1 and CDR2 (germline): KGHSH, LQKENI. The DNA for the CDR3 is TGTGCCAGCTCACAGAATTCTGGAAACACCATATATTTT. Amino acid sequence: CASSQNSGNTIYF.

The chain joins TRBV28 to TRBJ2-1; 7 bases agree with TRBD1. The V gene's germline CDR1 is MDHEN and CDR2 SYDVKM. The CDR3 runs to 12 residues. Germline trimming cut 4 bases from V and 15 bases from J; bases unmatched to any gene: 9. CDR3 loop: CASSSKQGNRFF. CDR3 DNA: TGTGCCAGCAGTTCTAAACAGGGGAACCGGTTCTTC.

The chain combines TRBV1 with TRBJ1-4; TRBD1, as called in the table, went unchecked against the DNA. TRBV1 is a pseudogene segment. The CDR3 is 17 amino acids. The CDR3 DNA is TGCACCAGCAGCAAACGGACAGGCGGTGCAACTAATGAAAAACTGTTTTTT. Amino acid sequence: CTSSKRTGGATNEKLFF.

V usage is TRBV28 and J usage is TRBJ1-5, with D maybe TRBD1 (5 bases). This CDR3 has 14 amino acids. In germline, CDR1 is MDHEN, CDR2 SYDVKM. Trimming pared 1 base from V and 5 bases from J, leaving 9 bases between. CDR3 residues: CASSLLWGDQPQHF. The CDR3 nucleotides read TGTGCCAGCAGTTTATTATGGGGGGATCAGCCCCAGCATTTT.

This chain joins TRBV25-1 and TRBJ2-7, with 8 bases aligning to TRBD2. The CDR3 covers 14 residues. Germline CDR1 reads MGHDK; CDR2 reads SYGVNS. The V and J ends lost 3 bases and 7 bases, in that order; junction bases with no gene match: 8. The CDR3 sequence: CASSERSGGREQYF. In DNA form, the CDR3 reads TGTGCCAGCAGTGAGCGGAGCGGGGGTCGAGAGCAGTACTTC.

V and J are TRBV28 and TRBJ1-5; tentative D call: TRBD1 (5 bases). Germline V gives CDR1 MDHEN, CDR2 SYDVKM. V lost 2 bases to trimming and J lost 2 bases, with 13 bases between them. The CDR3 is 16 residues long. CDR3 bases: TGTGCCAGCAGTTTACTGCTAGGGACTCGCAATCAGCCCCAGCATTTT. This translates into CASSLLLGTRNQPQHF. Full variable domain (missing parts from reference TRBV28 and TRBJ1-5): DVKVTQSSRYLVKRTGEKVFLECVQDMDHENMFWYRQDPGLGLRLIYFSYDVKMKEKGDIPEGYSVSREKKERFSLILESASTNQTSMYLCASSLLLGTRNQPQHFGDGTRLSIL.

The CDR3 nucleotides are TGTGCCAGCAGGGGGACCCTTCGGAGCAATCAGCCCCAGCATTTT. Protein product: CASRGTLRSNQPQHF. The chain joins TRBV6-1 to TRBJ1-5, with TRBD1 as a possible D gene (5 bases). V was clipped by 6 bases and J by 1 base, with 13 bases between them. The CDR3 totals 15 residues. The germline V gene encodes CDR1 MNHNS and CDR2 SASEGT.

This clone is a singleton in its sample. This chain links TRBV9 with TRBJ1-1; TRBD1 aligns across 7 bases. The CDR3 loop spans 14 amino acids. J lost 4 bases, V lost 4 bases, and 7 bases had no gene match. The germline V gene has CDR1 SGDLS and CDR2 YYNGEE. The CDR3 DNA reads as TGTGCCAGCAGCTTACAGACAGGGTCCACTGAAGCTTTCTTT. Translated, it gives CASSLQTGSTEAFF.

The chain couples TRBV5-1 to TRBJ2-5; a possible D gene is TRBD1 (5 bases). This CDR3 has 13 amino acids. Trimming left V 5 bases short and J 5 bases short, with 13 bases between. CDR1 and CDR2 (germline): SGHRS, YFSETQ. As DNA, the CDR3 is TGCGCCAGCAGTCTGAAGGGGTCGGAGACCCAGTACTTC. Its protein is CASSLKGSETQYF. Complete variable domain (other parts from reference TRBV5-1 and TRBJ2-5): KAGVTQTPRYLIKTRGQQVTLSCSPISGHRSVSWYQQTPGQGLQFLFEYFSETQRNKGNFPGRFSGRQFSNSRSEMNVSTLELGDSALYLCASSLKGSETQYFGPGTRLLVL.